This entry features one T cell receptor beta chain sequence. Its antigen is still unknown. No per-base quality is available; no much larger clone lies one base away. These data are taken from a study of glioma-infiltrating T cells after dendritic cell vaccination (dated by TCRdb to about 2016). Context from the whole study: The cohort comprised 15 or so glioblastoma patients from Phase I and II dendritic cell vaccination trials, 9 newly diagnosed and 6 with recurrent disease. Survival after dendritic cell vaccination was correlated with TCR sequencing metrics such as TIL content and the overlap between tumor and blood repertoires. The vaccine was prepared from monocyte-derived dendritic cells that were cultured for about 7 days with IL-4 and GM-CSF and then pulsed overnight with autologous tumor lysate. Autologous tumor lysate-pulsed dendritic cell vaccination was administered to the patients between the early 2000s and the early 2010s. Three intradermal dendritic cell vaccine injections were administered to patients at biweekly intervals in the arm below the axilla. Deep sequencing of TCR beta CDR3 regions was used to quantify tumor-infiltrating lymphocyte content and compare tumor and blood repertoires in dendritic cell-vaccinated glioblastoma patients. The paper's findings and limits, for the study overall: TCR clonality showed no direct relationship with survival, which suggests that a diverse polyclonal response may be important. After dendritic cell vaccination, a higher estimated pretreatment TIL content predicted longer time to progression and longer overall survival. The three-group TCR overlap response model was characterized as speculative, and prospective validation of the model was stated to be required. The cohort was small and heterogeneous, few patients had complete blood and tumor sets, and even fewer had initial-recurrent tumor pairs.

The meaning of the sample's time point label: after dendritic cell vaccination, including at tumor progression/relapse. Selection of patients required sufficient residual fresh-frozen tumor tissue and over two years of available survival data. An isocitrate dehydrogenase mutation was not carried by any of the glioblastoma patients, although molecular status was otherwise variable. PBMC were collected before vaccination, two weeks after the third vaccination, and at tumor progression if tumor progression occurred. Genomic DNA was extracted with the Qiagen DNeasy Blood extraction Kit. Using the immunoSEQ assay, TCRB CDR3 regions were amplified from 1.5 to 2 micrograms of genomic DNA, or from all available DNA when less than that was on hand. The multiplex PCR relied on 60 forward primers for TCR V beta segments and 13 reverse primers for J beta segments. To estimate reads per starting template, synthetic control templates were spiked into each sample at limiting dilution. Sequencing produced 87 bp reads on the Illumina HiSeq System. In the paper's pipeline: PCR and sequencing errors were removed by a nearest neighbor algorithm that merged closely related sequences. TCR overlap was measured as the percentage of unique tumor TCR beta sequences that were also present in the peripheral blood of the same patient. Held by TCRdb, this immuneACCESS table contains in-frame sequences only and omits some clones. Under half of the omission traces to an unresolved V gene where checked; the cause of the rest is unknown. V and J calls and clone size are as listed in that table; D and trimming were resolved from the DNA. For this sample there are tens of thousands of clones; approximately 80% appear just once. The biggest ten clones account for around 16% of the sample.

CDR1 and CDR2, looked up from the germline V gene, are SGHTA and FQGNSA. Counted from cysteine to phenylalanine, this CDR3 has 15 amino acids. Only the CDR3 DNA is retained, 45 bases long and in frame from the first base. V is pruned by 3 bases and J by 9 bases, leaving 11 bases of the junction without a gene match. The chain is assembled from TRBV7-2 and TRBJ1-5; 7 bases in the middle match TRBD1. Source: blood, taken after dendritic cell vaccination. The sequence derives from a human donor with glioblastoma. The CDR3 sequence is CASSFGQVITRPQHF. The DNA is TGTGCCAGCAGCTTTGGACAGGTCATCACTCGGCCCCAGCATTTT. The CDR3, completed at both ends by the reference TRBV7-2 and TRBJ1-5 genes, gives the full variable domain GAGVSQSPSNKVTEKGKDVELRCDPISGHTALYWYRQSLGQGLEFLIYFQGNSAPDKSGLPSDRFSAERTGGSVSTLTIQRTQQEDSAVYLCASSFGQVITRPQHFGDGTRLSIL.